Presented here are 23 T cell receptor beta chains from one specimen sequenced in a study of monozygotic twins with inflammatory bowel disease. From the 5' RACE reads, TCRdb lists one entry per CDR3 protein and no DNA. The sample table includes approximately 150,000 distinct CDR3 sequences. Input material: blood. The receptors were sampled from a human donor with ulcerative colitis or Crohn's disease, or a healthy co-twin of an affected twin (not recorded which).

The rearrangement joins TRBV4-1 to TRBJ1-2; TCRdb lists TRBD1, though no DNA is available to test this call. Germline CDR1 is MGHRA and CDR2 is YSYEKL. This CDR3 is built from 14 residues. The CDR3 sequence is CASSTNRGSYGYTF.

This chain uses TRBV9 with TRBJ1-5; the TCRdb call, TRBD1, lacks DNA for checking. This CDR3 has 14 amino acids. Germline values: CDR1 SGDLS, CDR2 YYNGEE. The CDR3: CASSADSKYQPQHF.

The chain is built from TRBV7-3 and TRBJ2-1; checking the TCRdb D call of TRBD2 is not possible without DNA. From germline, CDR1 is SGHTA and CDR2 FQGTGA. This CDR3 is 13 amino acids long. The CDR3 here is CASSLGLSNEQFF.

This rearrangement joins TRBV27 to TRBJ1-5. The germline CDR1 and CDR2 sequences are MNHEY and SMNVEV (reference sequence). The CDR3 runs to 15 residues. Here the CDR3 reads CASSRGRAGDQPQHF.

The genes are TRBV20-1 and TRBJ2-5; lacking DNA, the TRBD2 call made by TCRdb goes unchecked. The CDR3 runs to 12 residues. Per the germline V gene, CDR1 is DFQATT and CDR2 is SNEGSKA (reference sequence). CDR3 in amino acids: CSDKTSEETQYF.

The chain carries TRBV12-3 or TRBV12-4 and TRBJ1-1; TCRdb returns TRBD1, unconfirmable since there is no DNA. The length of the CDR3 is 13 residues. The CDR3 loop is CASWDRGKTEAFF.

The gene calls are TRBV20-1 and TRBJ2-7; the D gene TCRdb calls, TRBD2, cannot be checked with no DNA. CDR1 DFQATT and CDR2 SNEGSKA come from the germline V gene (reference sequence). The CDR3 covers 16 residues. The CDR3 sequence is CSAGGSGRALIYEQYF.

The chain links TRBV4-1 to TRBJ2-5; the TRBD2 assignment by TCRdb is unverifiable without DNA. CDR3 size: 15 residues. Germline CDR1 MGHRA, CDR2 YSYEKL. The CDR3 region is CASSQGILAEETQYF.

The gene calls are TRBV7-9 and TRBJ1-2; TCRdb's assignment of TRBD1 cannot be checked, as there is no DNA. From germline, CDR1 is SEHNR and CDR2 FQNEAQ (reference sequence). The CDR3 sequence is 14 residues long. The CDR3 sequence is CASSSTGSNYGYTF.

V gene TRBV20-1 combines with J gene TRBJ1-4; TCRdb's D call of TRBD1 is untestable without DNA. Looked up from germline, CDR1 is DFQATT and CDR2 is SNEGSKA (reference sequence). This CDR3 region has 15 residues. The CDR3 sequence: CSARVRGPTNEKLFF.

This rearrangement joins TRBV5-1 to TRBJ2-1; TCRdb proposes TRBD1, but this gene call is untestable without DNA. Per germline, CDR1 SGHRS and CDR2 YFSETQ. CDR3 size: 14 residues. CDR3 loop: CASSPGQGYNEQFF. The full variable domain, its missing parts supplied by reference TRBV5-1 and TRBJ2-1, is KAGVTQTPRYLIKTRGQQVTLSCSPISGHRSVSWYQQTPGQGLQFLFEYFSETQRNKGNFPGRFSGRQFSNSRSEMNVSTLELGDSALYLCASSPGQGYNEQFFGPGTRLTVL.

The chain joins TRBV30 to TRBJ1-1; without DNA, the TCRdb call of TRBD1 cannot be checked. CDR1 and CDR2 from the germline V gene are GTSNPN and SVGIG (reference sequence). CDR3 size: 17 residues. CDR3 region: CACGTLGGPPTNTEAFF.

The rearrangement uses TRBV4-3 and TRBJ1-2; with no DNA, the TCRdb D assignment of TRBD1 cannot be verified. The length of the CDR3 is 15 residues. Germline CDR1 is LGHNA and CDR2 is YSLEER. CDR3 sequence reads: CASSQGRALGYGYTF.

The chain uses TRBV5-1 and TRBJ1-2; TCRdb designates TRBD1, a call that cannot be tested without DNA. The V gene's germline CDR1 is SGHRS and CDR2 YFSETQ. The CDR3 length is 14 residues. The CDR3 loop reads CASSPGTANYGYTF. Drawing the rest from reference TRBV5-1 and TRBJ1-2, the complete variable domain is KAGVTQTPRYLIKTRGQQVTLSCSPISGHRSVSWYQQTPGQGLQFLFEYFSETQRNKGNFPGRFSGRQFSNSRSEMNVSTLELGDSALYLCASSPGTANYGYTFGSGTRLTVV.

This chain's CDR3 is CSARDSGWEHSYNEQFF. The rearrangement links TRBV20-1 to TRBJ2-1; TCRdb lists TRBD2, though no DNA is available to test this call. The CDR3 spans 17 residues. Germline lookup yields CDR1 DFQATT and CDR2 SNEGSKA (reference sequence).

This chain links TRBV7-5 with TRBJ1-2; the TCRdb D gene call, TRBD1, has no DNA to confirm it. TRBV7-5 is classified as a pseudogene. CDR3 length: 18 amino acids. The CDR3 reads CISVPEAWSPGGSYGYTF.

The rearrangement links TRBV29-1 to TRBJ1-2. Looked up from germline, CDR1 is SQVTM and CDR2 is ANQGSEA. The CDR3 runs to 13 residues. CDR3 in amino acids: CSVERLGKSGYTF.

V and J are TRBV7-3 and TRBJ2-2; absent DNA, TCRdb's TRBD2 call cannot be checked. The CDR3 is 15 amino acids. Germline V CDR1 and CDR2: SGHTA, FQGTGA. This chain's CDR3 is CASSTGLGDTGELFF. Filled out from reference TRBV7-3 and TRBJ2-2, the complete variable domain reads GAGVSQTPSNKVTEKGKYVELRCDPISGHTALYWYRQSLGQGPEFLIYFQGTGAADDSGLPNDRFFAVRPEGSVSTLKIQRTERGDSAVYLCASSTGLGDTGELFFGEGSRLTVL.

The chain has TRBV15 and TRBJ2-7; TCRdb reports TRBD2, a call that lacks DNA to check it against. CDR3 size: 13 residues. Germline V gene sequence: CDR1 LNHNV, CDR2 YYDKDF (reference sequence). CDR3 amino acids: CATSREVRDEQYF.

The V and J genes are TRBV5-1 and TRBJ1-4. The germline V gene encodes CDR1 SGHRS and CDR2 YFSETQ. This CDR3 is 14 amino acids long. CDR3 sequence: CASSLAGTNEKLFF.

The J gene is TRBJ2-3, the V gene TRBV5-1; TCRdb proposes TRBD2, but this gene call is untestable without DNA. The CDR3 runs to 18 residues. Germline CDR1 SGHRS, CDR2 YFSETQ. The CDR3 reads CASSLGPSGGYGTDTQYF.

The rearrangement links TRBV5-1 to TRBJ1-1; lacking DNA, the TRBD1 call made by TCRdb goes unchecked. The germline V gene has CDR1 SGHRS and CDR2 YFSETQ. The CDR3 spans 14 residues. The CDR3 here is CASSHGPQGAEAFF.

The rearrangement links TRBV20-1 to TRBJ2-7; with no DNA, the TCRdb D assignment of TRBD2 cannot be verified. Germline CDR1 reads DFQATT; CDR2 reads SNEGSKA (reference sequence). The CDR3 has 14 residues. CDR3 protein: CSAGLAGGWYEQYF.